Listed below are T cell receptor beta chains from one sample, sequenced in a study of post-analysis software for immune sequencing data. TCRdb itself ran the PCR reads through MiXCR, one entry per CDR3 protein. The sample has 500,000 to 600,000 distinct CDR3 sequences, about 44% seen once. The sequenced sample was blood. The receptors stem from a girl aged 5-17 years with multiple sclerosis. Both conserved end residues are part of each CDR3. A D gene is named only where the DNA matches it firmly. Expanded clones get a size class; other rows say once, few or many, or leave the size out.

d_call: TRBD2; clone_size: .; v_call: TRBV6-5; j_call: TRBJ2-1; cdr3_aa: CASSYSVVAGGLYNEQFF; cdr3_nt: TGTGCCAGCAGTTACTCGGTAGTCGCGGGAGGGCTTTACAATGAGCAGTTCTTC
d_call: .; clone_size: few; v_call: TRBV27; j_call: TRBJ2-7; cdr3_aa: CASSLSPGAAYEQYF; cdr3_nt: TGTGCCAGCAGTTTATCGCCGGGGGCAGCCTACGAGCAGTACTTC
d_call: .; clone_size: .; v_call: TRBV20-1; j_call: TRBJ2-1; cdr3_aa: CSAGSPEAQFF; cdr3_nt: TGCAGTGCCGGATCTCCCGAGGCCCAGTTCTTC
d_call: .; clone_size: .; v_call: TRBV12-3/TRBV12-4; j_call: TRBJ2-7; cdr3_aa: CASSLSLAGSSYEQYF; cdr3_nt: TGTGCCAGCAGTTTAAGTCTGGCAGGGAGCTCCTACGAGCAGTACTTC
d_call: .; clone_size: few; v_call: TRBV20-1; j_call: TRBJ2-7; cdr3_aa: CSAGNRNVGAYEQYF; cdr3_nt: TGCAGTGCTGGCAATCGGAATGTTGGGGCCTACGAGCAGTACTTC
d_call: .; clone_size: .; v_call: TRBV9; j_call: TRBJ1-2; cdr3_aa: CASSVGATAIYGYTF; cdr3_nt: TGTGCCAGCAGCGTAGGGGCAACGGCGATATATGGCTACACCTTC
d_call: .; clone_size: few; v_call: TRBV5-5; j_call: TRBJ1-2; cdr3_aa: CASSLTWTTTGYTF; cdr3_nt: TGTGCCAGCAGCTTAACATGGACTACAACTGGCTACACCTTC
d_call: .; clone_size: .; v_call: TRBV20-1; j_call: TRBJ2-5; cdr3_aa: CSARSPRRGEQETQYF; cdr3_nt: TGCAGTGCCCGTAGCCCCCGAAGGGGGGAACAAGAGACCCAGTACTTC
d_call: .; clone_size: .; v_call: TRBV7-9; j_call: TRBJ2-5; cdr3_aa: CASSLKRTTEETQYF; cdr3_nt: TGTGCCAGCAGCTTAAAAAGGACGACGGAAGAGACCCAGTACTTC
d_call: .; clone_size: .; v_call: TRBV4-1; j_call: TRBJ2-5; cdr3_aa: CASSQDPRGTETQYF; cdr3_nt: TGCGCCAGCAGCCAAGACCCTAGAGGGACGGAGACCCAGTACTTC
d_call: .; clone_size: once; v_call: TRBV12-3/TRBV12-4; j_call: TRBJ2-3; cdr3_aa: CASSSLQYTDTQYF; cdr3_nt: TGTGCCAGCAGTTCCCTACAGTATACAGATACGCAGTATTTT
d_call: TRBD1; clone_size: few; v_call: TRBV20-1; j_call: TRBJ2-7; cdr3_aa: CSAPGQGAYEQYF; cdr3_nt: TGCAGTGCTCCAGGACAGGGGGCCTACGAGCAGTACTTC
d_call: .; clone_size: few; v_call: TRBV4-1; j_call: TRBJ1-2; cdr3_aa: CASSQDVQYFYGYTF; cdr3_nt: TGCGCCAGCAGCCAAGATGTACAGTACTTCTATGGCTACACCTTC
d_call: .; clone_size: .; v_call: TRBV12-3/TRBV12-4; j_call: TRBJ2-7; cdr3_aa: CASRSTDGSHEQYF; cdr3_nt: TGTGCCAGCAGGTCCACAGACGGTTCCCACGAGCAGTACTTC
d_call: .; clone_size: .; v_call: TRBV5-1; j_call: TRBJ2-7; cdr3_aa: CASSLVPRREQYF; cdr3_nt: TGCGCCAGCAGCTTGGTTCCTAGAAGGGAGCAGTACTTC
d_call: .; clone_size: few; v_call: TRBV7-3; j_call: TRBJ2-3; cdr3_aa: CASSLNPGADTQYF; cdr3_nt: TGTGCCAGCAGCTTAAACCCAGGGGCAGATACGCAGTATTTT
d_call: TRBD1; clone_size: .; v_call: TRBV19; j_call: TRBJ1-5; cdr3_aa: CASSMAGQSNQPQHF; cdr3_nt: TGTGCCAGTAGTATGGCGGGACAGAGCAATCAGCCCCAGCATTTT